The 25 T cell receptor beta chains below were found in one sample sequenced in a study of graft-versus-host responses after intestinal transplantation. Sequenced by immunoSEQ multiplex PCR; TCRdb stores in-frame clones only, minus some. The sample shows approximately 100,000 clones, roughly 87% of them seen only once. Their antigen targets remain unknown. The sequences come from unstimulated CD4+ T cells sorted from spleen or lymph node cells, collected before intestinal transplant. The receptors shown here come from a human donor who received an intestinal transplant.

In DNA form, the CDR3 reads TGCGCCAGCAGCGCCCCCCGCGGCGACAGGGGCTCTGGGGCCAACGTCCTGACTTTC. The encoded protein is CASSAPRGDRGSGANVLTF. The genes are TRBV4-1 and TRBJ2-6, with 8 bases identical to TRBD1. This CDR3 has 19 residues. Trimming cost V 5 bases and J 0 bases; bases outside gene matches: 12. Germline-derived CDR1 and CDR2 are MGHRA and YSYEKL.

The gene calls are TRBV4-1 and TRBJ1-3; 7 bases align to TRBD1. The CDR3 sequence is 16 residues long. Germline V CDR1 and CDR2: MGHRA, YSYEKL. The V segment lost 3 bases and the J segment 7 bases; nucleotides outside the gene matches: 12. The chain's CDR3 is CASSQEGAGGINTIYF. The CDR3 nucleotides are TGCGCCAGCAGCCAGGAGGGGGCAGGGGGTATCAACACCATATATTTT.

This chain joins TRBV7-3 and TRBJ2-3; D may be TRBD1 (6 bases). V dropped 5 bases and J dropped 0 bases, with 12 bases sitting between them. Germline-derived CDR1 and CDR2 are SGHTA and FQGTGA. The CDR3 runs to 15 residues. The CDR3 nucleotides are TGTGCCAGCAGCCACAGGGCCTCTAGCACAGATACGCAGTATTTT. This sequence encodes CASSHRASSTDTQYF. The complete variable domain, with remaining parts taken from reference TRBV7-3 and TRBJ2-3, reads GAGVSQTPSNKVTEKGKYVELRCDPISGHTALYWYRQSLGQGPEFLIYFQGTGAADDSGLPNDRFFAVRPEGSVSTLKIQRTERGDSAVYLCASSHRASSTDTQYFGPGTRLTVL.

The chain links TRBV27 to TRBJ2-6; 7 bases fit TRBD1. The germline V gene has CDR1 MNHEY and CDR2 SMNVEV (reference sequence). V shed 3 bases and J 4 bases; nucleotides not matched to a gene: 9. The CDR3 has 17 residues. This chain's CDR3 is CASSFKTGILGANVLTF. The CDR3 DNA follows: TGTGCCAGCAGTTTTAAGACAGGGATCTTAGGGGCCAACGTCCTGACTTTC.

The chain is built from TRBV5-4 and TRBJ2-1, with D possibly matching TRBD1 (6 bases). This CDR3 is 14 amino acids long. V was clipped by 10 bases and J by 9 bases, with 23 bases between them. Germline values: CDR1 SGHNT, CDR2 YYREEE (reference sequence). The CDR3 here is CAPGGPQGMSEQFF. The CDR3 DNA follows: TGTGCCCCAGGCGGGCCACAGGGTATGAGTGAGCAGTTCTTC.

Remarks on this clone: Other DNA variants within this sample encode the same CDR3. This rearrangement joins TRBV6-5 to TRBJ2-5, with 13 bases fitting TRBD2. Per germline, CDR1 MNHEY and CDR2 SVGAGI. Trimming removed 7 bases from V and 5 bases from J; junction bases left unmatched: 1. The CDR3 consists of 13 residues. The CDR3 nucleotides read TGTGCCAGCACGGGACTAGCGGGGGAGACCCAGTACTTC. Its translation: CASTGLAGETQYF.

This clone has a handful of counts. This chain links TRBV5-4 with TRBJ2-2; 14 nucleotides match TRBD2. The junction had 3 bases not matched to a gene; V was cut back by 5 bases and J by 6 bases. CDR1 and CDR2 from the germline V gene are SGHNT and YYREEE (reference sequence). The CDR3 has 15 amino acids. CDR3 loop: CASSAGLAGAGELFF. CDR3 in DNA: TGTGCCAGCAGTGCGGGACTAGCGGGAGCCGGGGAGCTGTTTTTT.

V and J are TRBV19 and TRBJ2-7; D gene uncertain. The CDR3 length is 13 residues. Per germline, CDR1 LNHDA and CDR2 SQIVND (reference sequence). V lost 2 bases to trimming and J lost 6 bases, with 11 bases between them. The CDR3 sequence: CASSILDGGEQYF. The CDR3 nucleotides are TGTGCCAGTAGTATACTTGACGGCGGCGAGCAGTACTTC. Looking up the rest from reference TRBV19 and TRBJ2-7 gives the full variable domain: DGGITQSPKYLFRKEGQNVTLSCEQNLNHDAMYWYRQDPGQGLRLIYYSQIVNDFQKGDIAEGYSVSREKKESFPLTVTSAQKNPTAFYLCASSILDGGEQYFGPGTRLTVT.

This chain connects TRBV19 to TRBJ2-5, with a weak D call TRBD2 (5 bases). Near its end, the DNA agrees better with TRBJ2-7, so the J call may be wrong. This CDR3 is built from 14 residues. Germline lookup yields CDR1 LNHDA and CDR2 SQIVND (reference sequence). Here the CDR3 DNA reads TGTGCCAGTAGTAGGACTCACGTTTCAGACGAGCAGTACTTC. It yields the protein CASSRTHVSDEQYF.

The chain carries TRBV9 and TRBJ1-1, with 8 bases fitting TRBD1. V gave up 4 bases and J gave up 4 bases; unmatched junction bases: 3. This CDR3 comprises 13 residues. CDR1 is SGDLS, CDR2 YYNGEE, per germline. CDR3 residues: CASSTGGVTEAFF. The CDR3 coding sequence is TGTGCCAGCAGCACAGGGGGAGTCACTGAAGCTTTCTTT.

In the case of this clone: Because the CDR3's place on the DNA is in doubt, the DNA is left out and the CDR3 is given as listed by TCRdb. The V call is TRBV7-2, the J call TRBJ2-1; the D segment call TRBD2 is taken from the table without a DNA check. The CDR3 has 15 amino acids, counting both end residues. CDR1 is SGHTA and CDR2 is FQGNSA in the germline V gene. CDR3: CASSSHGVAGGSPFF.

The chain couples TRBV2 to TRBJ1-6; 8 bases fit TRBD1. J was trimmed by 9 bases and V by 7 bases; bases with no gene match: 17. Germline lookup yields CDR1 SNHLY and CDR2 FYNNEI. The CDR3 is made up of 17 amino acids. CDR3 loop: CASIRRSGGSLGSPLHF. The CDR3 DNA follows: TGTGCCAGCATTCGTCGGTCAGGGGGCTCTTTGGGTTCACCCCTCCACTTT. Together with reference TRBV2 and TRBJ1-6, the CDR3 gives the full variable domain: EPEVTQTPSHQVTQMGQEVILRCVPISNHLYFYWYRQILGQKVEFLVSFYNNEISEKSEIFDDQFSVERPDGSNFTLKIRSTKLEDSAMYFCASIRRSGGSLGSPLHFGNGTRLTVT.

In DNA form, the CDR3 reads TGTGCCAGCAGCCAACAGGGGGACACTGAAGCTTTCTTT. It codes for CASSQQGDTEAFF. The J gene is TRBJ1-1, the V gene TRBV7-3, with 8 bases identical to TRBD1. Germline V gene data show CDR1 as SGHTA and CDR2 as FQGTGA. This CDR3 has 13 amino acids. The V gene end was trimmed by 5 bases and the J gene end by 3 bases; junction bases not matched to a gene: 2.

This chain connects TRBV6-5 to TRBJ2-2; 7 nucleotides match TRBD2. CDR1 is MNHEY and CDR2 is SVGAGI in the germline V gene. After removal of 7 bases from V and 2 bases from J, the junction contained 7 bases not matched to a gene. The CDR3 consists of 15 residues. CDR3 sequence (DNA): TGTGCCAGCACCCAGGGAGGGTACAACACCGGGGAGCTGTTTTTT. Translated: CASTQGGYNTGELFF.

The chain recombines TRBV7-3 with TRBJ2-7; TRBD2 agrees at 9 bases. This CDR3 has 13 residues. J gave up 4 bases and V 5 bases, and 3 bases lay outside the gene matches. CDR1 and CDR2 (germline): SGHTA, FQGTGA. The CDR3 region has the DNA TGTGCCAGCAGCCCGCGGGGGGGGTACGAGCAGTACTTC. Translation gives CASSPRGGYEQYF.

This chain connects TRBV13 to TRBJ2-3; D could derive from TRBD1 or TRBD2 (6 bases each). Between the trimmed V and J ends, which lost 3 bases and 0 bases, there was a span of 13 bases. This CDR3 contains 16 residues. The germline V gene encodes CDR1 PRHDT and CDR2 FYEKMQ (reference sequence). As DNA, the CDR3 is TGTGCCAGCAGCTTTAATAGGGGGGCTAGCACAGATACGCAGTATTTT. Protein product: CASSFNRGASTDTQYF.

The chain carries TRBV2 and TRBJ2-1; 7 nucleotides match TRBD2. The CDR3 spans 15 residues. Germline V CDR1 and CDR2: SNHLY, FYNNEI. V dropped 0 bases and J dropped 6; count of bases not matched to a gene: 5. The CDR3 is CASSEARGSFNEQFF. CDR3 DNA sequence: TGTGCCAGCAGTGAAGCGCGCGGGAGTTTCAATGAGCAGTTCTTC.

V and J are TRBV6-4 and TRBJ2-1, with 8 bases matching TRBD2. Germline loops: CDR1 MRHNA, CDR2 SNTAGT. V lost 5 bases to trimming and J lost 10 bases; unmatched junction nucleotides: 10. The CDR3 length is 14 residues. The CDR3 here is CASSSSRTSREQFF. The CDR3 DNA follows: TGTGCCAGCAGTTCCTCCCGGACTAGCAGAGAGCAGTTCTTC.

The chain employs TRBV7-5 and TRBJ2-5; no DNA check was done on the table's D call, TRBD2. TRBV7-5 is termed a pseudogene. The CDR3 is 14 residues long. This CDR3 is CVRSEGGVLETQYF. The CDR3 DNA reads as TGTGTCAGAAGCGAAGGCGGGGTTTTGGAGACCCAGTACTTC.

The V call is TRBV5-1, the J call TRBJ2-3; possible D gene TRBD2, 5 bases. The CDR3 has 15 residues. Germline CDR1 is SGHRS and CDR2 is YFSETQ. Trimming removed 0 bases at V and 2 bases at J, with 10 bases between. CDR3 sequence reads: CASSLARGATDTQYF. The DNA for the CDR3 is TGCGCCAGCAGCTTGGCTCGGGGAGCCACAGATACGCAGTATTTT.

V usage is TRBV13 and J usage is TRBJ1-3; no clear D. V was cut by 0 bases and J by 6 bases, with 0 bases left in between. The CDR3 contains 11 residues. CDR1 and CDR2 (germline): PRHDT, FYEKMQ (reference sequence). The CDR3 region has the DNA TGTGCCAGCAGCTTAGGAAACACCATATATTTT. Translating it yields CASSLGNTIYF.

The chain has TRBV5-6 and TRBJ2-2; TRBD1 aligns across 12 bases. Germline CDR1 SGHDT, CDR2 YYEEEE. V lost 3 bases and J lost 3; bases outside the gene matches: 3. The length of the CDR3 is 16 residues. The CDR3 spells CASSWDRGRDTGELFF. In DNA, the CDR3 is TGTGCCAGCAGCTGGGACAGGGGGCGCGACACCGGGGAGCTGTTTTTT.

This clone was seen a few times. CDR3 sequence: CASSPRDSGGYTF. CDR3 DNA: TGTGCCAGCAGCCCTCGGGACAGCGGTGGCTACACCTTC. V is TRBV14 and J is TRBJ1-2; the match to TRBD1 covers 7 bases. Per the germline V gene, CDR1 is SGHDN and CDR2 is FVKESK. This CDR3 is built from 13 residues. Trimming cost V 4 bases and J 7 bases; bases outside gene matches: 6. Complete variable domain (other parts from reference TRBV14 and TRBJ1-2): EAGVTQFPSHSVIEKGQTVTLRCDPISGHDNLYWYRRVMGKEIKFLLHFVKESKQDESGMPNNRFLAERTGGTYSTLKVQPAELEDSGVYFCASSPRDSGGYTFGSGTRLTVV.

The DNA for the CDR3 is TGTGCCAGCAGCCAAGGGCTAGCGGGAGGCACAGATACGCAGTATTTT. This gives the protein CASSQGLAGGTDTQYF. The chain carries TRBV14 and TRBJ2-3; TRBD2 agrees at 10 bases. The CDR3 runs 16 residues. Germline V gives CDR1 SGHDN, CDR2 FVKESK. V dropped 1 base and J dropped 1; count of bases not matched to a gene: 2.

The chain uses TRBV7-2 and TRBJ2-2; 9 nucleotides agree with TRBD2. Germline CDR1 is SGHTA and CDR2 is FQGNSA. The CDR3 contains 15 residues. Germline trimming cut 5 bases from V and 6 bases from J; bases unmatched to any gene: 7. CDR3 bases: TGTGCCAGCAGCGGCGCTAGCGGGATGGCCGGGGAGCTGTTTTTT. Its translation: CASSGASGMAGELFF.